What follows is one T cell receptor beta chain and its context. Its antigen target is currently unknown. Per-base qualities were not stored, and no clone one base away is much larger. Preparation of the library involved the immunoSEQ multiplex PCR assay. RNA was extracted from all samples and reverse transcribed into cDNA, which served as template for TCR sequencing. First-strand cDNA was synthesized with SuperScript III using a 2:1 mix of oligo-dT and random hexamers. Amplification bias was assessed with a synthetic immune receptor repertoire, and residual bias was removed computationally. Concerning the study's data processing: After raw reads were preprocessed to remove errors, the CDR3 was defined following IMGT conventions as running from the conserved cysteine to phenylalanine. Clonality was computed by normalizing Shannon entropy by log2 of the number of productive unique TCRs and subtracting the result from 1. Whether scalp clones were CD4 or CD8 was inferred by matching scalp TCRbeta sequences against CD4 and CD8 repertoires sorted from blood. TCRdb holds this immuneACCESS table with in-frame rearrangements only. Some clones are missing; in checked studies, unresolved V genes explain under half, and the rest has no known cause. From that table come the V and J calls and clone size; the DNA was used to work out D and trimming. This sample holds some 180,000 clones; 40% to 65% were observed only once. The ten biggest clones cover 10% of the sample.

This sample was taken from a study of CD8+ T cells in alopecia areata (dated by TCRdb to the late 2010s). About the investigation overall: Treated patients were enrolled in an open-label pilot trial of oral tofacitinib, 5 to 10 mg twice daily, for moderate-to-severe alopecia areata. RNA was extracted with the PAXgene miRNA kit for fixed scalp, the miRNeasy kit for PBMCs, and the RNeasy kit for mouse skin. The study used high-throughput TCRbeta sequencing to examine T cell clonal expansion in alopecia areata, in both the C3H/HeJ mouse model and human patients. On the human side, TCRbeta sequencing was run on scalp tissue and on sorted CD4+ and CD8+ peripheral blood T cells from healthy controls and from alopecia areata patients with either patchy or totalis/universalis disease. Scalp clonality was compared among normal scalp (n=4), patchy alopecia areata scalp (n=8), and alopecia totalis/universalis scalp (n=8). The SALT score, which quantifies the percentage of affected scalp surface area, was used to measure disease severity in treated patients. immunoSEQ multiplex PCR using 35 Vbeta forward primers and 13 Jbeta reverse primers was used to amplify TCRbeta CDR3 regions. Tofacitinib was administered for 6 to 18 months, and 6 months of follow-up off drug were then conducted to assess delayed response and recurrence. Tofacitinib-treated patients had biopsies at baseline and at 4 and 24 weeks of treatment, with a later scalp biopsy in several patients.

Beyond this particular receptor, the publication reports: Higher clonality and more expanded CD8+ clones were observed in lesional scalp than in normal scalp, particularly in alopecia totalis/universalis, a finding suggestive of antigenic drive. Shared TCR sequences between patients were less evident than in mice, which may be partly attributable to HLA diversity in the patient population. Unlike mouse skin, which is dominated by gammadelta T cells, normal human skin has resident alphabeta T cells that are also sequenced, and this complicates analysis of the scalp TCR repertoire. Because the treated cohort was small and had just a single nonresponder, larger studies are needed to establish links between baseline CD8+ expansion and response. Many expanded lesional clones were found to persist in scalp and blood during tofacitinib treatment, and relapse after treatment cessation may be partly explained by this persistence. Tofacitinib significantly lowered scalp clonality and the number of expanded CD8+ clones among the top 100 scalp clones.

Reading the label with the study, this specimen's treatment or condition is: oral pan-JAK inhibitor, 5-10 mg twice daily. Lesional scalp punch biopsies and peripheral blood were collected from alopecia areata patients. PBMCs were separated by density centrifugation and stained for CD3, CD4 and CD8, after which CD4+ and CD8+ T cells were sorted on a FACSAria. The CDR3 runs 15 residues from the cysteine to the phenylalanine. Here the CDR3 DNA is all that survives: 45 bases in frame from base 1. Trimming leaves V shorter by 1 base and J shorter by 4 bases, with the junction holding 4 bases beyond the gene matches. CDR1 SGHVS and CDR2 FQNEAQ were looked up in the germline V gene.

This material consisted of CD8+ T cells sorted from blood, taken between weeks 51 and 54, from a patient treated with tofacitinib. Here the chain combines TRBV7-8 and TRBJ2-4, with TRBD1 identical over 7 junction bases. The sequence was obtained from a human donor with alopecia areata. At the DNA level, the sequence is TGTGCCAGCAGCTTAGGCGGACAGGAGAAAAACATTCAGTACTTC. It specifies CASSLGGQEKNIQYF.